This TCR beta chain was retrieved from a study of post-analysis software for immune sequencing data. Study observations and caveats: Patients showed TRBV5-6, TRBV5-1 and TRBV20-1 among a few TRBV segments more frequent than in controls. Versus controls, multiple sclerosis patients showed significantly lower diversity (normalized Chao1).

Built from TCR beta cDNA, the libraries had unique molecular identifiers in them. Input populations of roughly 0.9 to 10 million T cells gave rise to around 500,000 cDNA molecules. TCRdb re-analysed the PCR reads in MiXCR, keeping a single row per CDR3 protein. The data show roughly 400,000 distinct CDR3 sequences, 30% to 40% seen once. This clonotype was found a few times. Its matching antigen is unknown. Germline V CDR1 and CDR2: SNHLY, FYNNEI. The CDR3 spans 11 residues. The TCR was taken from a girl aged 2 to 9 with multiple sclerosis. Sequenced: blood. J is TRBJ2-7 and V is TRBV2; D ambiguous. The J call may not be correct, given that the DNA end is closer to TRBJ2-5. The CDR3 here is CASSDDGTQYF. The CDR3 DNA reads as TGTGCCAGCAGTGACGACGGGACCCAGTACTTC.